This paragraph reports one TCR beta chain. Its antigen is still unknown. No much larger clonotype is one base removed from it; base qualities were not supplied. In the ViraFEST assay, PBMC were stimulated with viral peptide pools, and TCR sequencing was then used to find antigen-specific CD4+ T cell clonotypes based on their expansion. After less than 13 days of culture, CD4+ T cells were isolated with the EasySep CD4+ T cell isolation kit. Negative nucleocapsid antibody results before and after vaccination confirmed that the healthy vaccine recipients had no prior SARS-CoV-2 infection. Over 1.5 million PBMC per well were cultured with approximately 10 ug/ml peptides in IMDM containing about 5% human AB serum, approximately 9.1 IU/ml IL-2 and gentamicin. Half of the culture medium was replaced with fresh IL-2-containing medium on days 3 and 7. Unless noted otherwise, every peptide stimulation condition was grown in triplicate wells. Using Ficoll-Paque Plus gradient centrifugation, PBMC were separated from whole blood and then either used fresh or cryopreserved at -140C. The overlapping peptide pools covered the spike proteins of SARS-CoV-2 as well as those of the common cold coronaviruses HCoV-NL63, HCoV-OC43 and HCoV-229E. The QIAamp micro DNA kit was used to extract genomic DNA from the cultured CD4+ T cells.

Receptor amplification or capture employed the immunoSEQ multiplex PCR assay. DNA from the cultured, isolated CD4+ T cells was subjected to TCR beta CDR3 sequencing. The study's processing was this. Non-productive TCR sequences were removed and reads were trimmed to the CDR3 region, keeping CDR3s of at least 7 amino acids. The MANAFEST web app was used to identify antigen-specific clonotypes by comparing expansion in peptide wells with expansion in reference cultures. For clones to be considered positive, expansion at FDR<0.05 versus reference and all other wells, an odds ratio above 5, and a frequency above 0.1% in two replicate wells were required. A clonotype was called cross-reactive if it was significantly expanded both in SARS-CoV-2 spike wells and in at least one common cold coronavirus spike condition. CDR3 similarity was assessed by Levenshtein distance using the stringdist R package, and unrooted trees were constructed with ape in R 3.6.1. TCRdb limited this immuneACCESS table to in-frame rearrangements with V and J called. A share of clones is missing; checked studies link under half to unresolved V genes, and the rest is unexplained. V and J calls and clone size are copied from that table; D and trimming were computed from the DNA. Here the sample has over 45,000 clones; 55% to 75% occur a single time. Of the sample, roughly 18% falls within the top ten clones.

This sample stems from a study of vaccination effects on CD4 cells after COVID-19 (dated by TCRdb to between 2022 and 2023). Looking at the study overall: Participants received two doses of either the BNT162b2 or the mRNA-1273 mRNA SARS-CoV-2 vaccine. SARS-CoV-2 spike-specific CD4+ TCR repertoires were compared before and after mRNA vaccination in COVID-19 convalescent patients and in infection-naive vaccine recipients. A total of 9 to 11 COVID-19 convalescent patients and several SARS-CoV-2-naive healthy vaccine recipients were included in the full study. In the study, cultures from other donors were sequenced using the Oncomine TCR Beta short-read assay on an Illumina iSeq 100. What the study reported, not specific to this receptor: Marked clonal contraction was observed in both infection-induced and vaccine-induced clones at late post-vaccination timepoints, consistent with waning T cell responses. In healthy vaccine recipients, vaccine-induced clones were almost all SARS-CoV-2 mono-reactive, with only 1 of 255 cross-reactive with common cold coronaviruses. Only a small number of convalescent patients were included, and no early post-infection timepoints were available, which limited the study.

CDR1 and CDR2 are read off the germline V gene as MNHEY and SVGAGI. Including cysteine and phenylalanine, the CDR3 has 15 amino acids. Here the CDR3 DNA is all that survives: 45 bases in frame from base 1. V drops 0 bases and J drops 7 bases, leaving 15 bases in between. This clonotype was obtained from a human donor who received a COVID-19 vaccine. Sequencing was performed on CD4+ T cells from PBMCs cultured with SARS-CoV-2 spike peptides, taken before COVID-19 vaccination. The sample's cell subset or site, from its label and the paper: SARS-CoV-2 spike overlapping peptide pool stimulation. In this chain, TRBV6-5 is recombined with TRBJ1-1; D gene: possibly TRBD1, on 5 matching bases. DNA sequence: TGTGCCAGCAGTTACTCGATATACCCCCAGGGTGAAGCTTTCTTT. Protein translation: CASSYSIYPQGEAFF.